Listed below are T cell receptor beta chains from one sample, sequenced in a study of cytomegalovirus exposure and HLA in healthy donors. Sequenced by immunoSEQ multiplex PCR; TCRdb stores in-frame clones only, minus some. This table has under 250,000 clones, around four fifths appearing once. Sequenced material: PBMCs. Source of these receptors: a woman aged 18-35 years in good health and CMV-seronegative. Both conserved end residues are part of each CDR3. D genes are given only for firm matches. Some rows mark clone size as missing; the rest say once, few, many or name a class of expanded clone.

CDR3nt: TGTGCCAGCAGCTGGGACACAGATACGCAGTATTTT
CDR3aa: CASSWDTDTQYF
j_gene: TRBJ2-3
v_gene: TRBV7-9
d_gene: NA
abundance: NA

CDR3nt: TGTGCCAGCAGTTTAGAGGCGACAGCTTTCTTT
CDR3aa: CASSLEATAFF
j_gene: TRBJ1-1
v_gene: TRBV28
d_gene: NA
abundance: NA

CDR3nt: TGTGCCAGCAGCTTGGACAGCGGATCGCTAAATACGCAGTATTTT
CDR3aa: CASSLDSGSLNTQYF
j_gene: TRBJ2-3
v_gene: TRBV5-4
d_gene: NA
abundance: NA

CDR3nt: TGTGCCTGGAGAGTTGGGGCCATTCCCTACAATGAGCAGTTCTTC
CDR3aa: CAWRVGAIPYNEQFF
j_gene: TRBJ2-1
v_gene: TRBV30
d_gene: NA
abundance: NA

CDR3nt: TGTGCCAGCAGTTTCGTCAGGGATACGGGCACTGAAGCTTTCTTT
CDR3aa: CASSFVRDTGTEAFF
j_gene: TRBJ1-1
v_gene: TRBV27
d_gene: NA
abundance: NA

CDR3nt: TGTGCCAGCAGCCGAAGTACAGGGGGAGAGCAGTACTTC
CDR3aa: CASSRSTGGEQYF
j_gene: TRBJ2-7
v_gene: TRBV6-5
d_gene: TRBD1
abundance: NA

CDR3nt: TGTGCCATCTCCACTACGAGCGTCAAGAACACCGGGGAGCTGTTTTTT
CDR3aa: CAISTTSVKNTGELFF
j_gene: TRBJ2-2
v_gene: TRBV10-3
d_gene: NA
abundance: NA

CDR3nt: TGTGCCAGCAGCTTGGGGGCGGCCGACGAGCAGTACTTC
CDR3aa: CASSLGAADEQYF
j_gene: TRBJ2-7
v_gene: TRBV5-8
d_gene: NA
abundance: NA

CDR3nt: TGTGCCAGCAGTTTAAAAGGGACAGGGTCCTACGAGCAGTACTTC
CDR3aa: CASSLKGTGSYEQYF
j_gene: TRBJ2-7
v_gene: TRBV27
d_gene: TRBD1
abundance: NA

CDR3nt: TGCAGCGTTTCTAGCGGGAGAAGCACAGATACGCAGTATTTT
CDR3aa: CSVSSGRSTDTQYF
j_gene: TRBJ2-3
v_gene: TRBV29-1
d_gene: TRBD2
abundance: NA

CDR3nt: TGTGCCAGCAGCTTCAGTAGGACGTCCTACGAGCAGTACTTC
CDR3aa: CASSFSRTSYEQYF
j_gene: TRBJ2-7
v_gene: TRBV7-2
d_gene: NA
abundance: NA

CDR3nt: TGTGCCAGCGGGACAGGGGTATTAGAAGCTTTCTTT
CDR3aa: CASGTGVLEAFF
j_gene: TRBJ1-1
v_gene: TRBV6-1
d_gene: TRBD1
abundance: NA

CDR3nt: TGTGCCAGCAGCCCCGGGGCGAAGAACATTCAGTACTTC
CDR3aa: CASSPGAKNIQYF
j_gene: TRBJ2-4
v_gene: TRBV5-6
d_gene: NA
abundance: NA

CDR3nt: TGCGCCAGCAGCTTGGGGACACCCGACGACGAGCAGTACTTC
CDR3aa: CASSLGTPDDEQYF
j_gene: TRBJ2-7
v_gene: TRBV5-1
d_gene: NA
abundance: NA

CDR3nt: TGTGCCAGCAGCTTGGTCCCTTCTGGCACAGATACGCAGTATTTT
CDR3aa: CASSLVPSGTDTQYF
j_gene: TRBJ2-3
v_gene: TRBV27
d_gene: NA
abundance: NA

CDR3nt: TGCGCCAGCAGTGCTTCCAGGGGGATTTCCACTGAAGCTTTCTTT
CDR3aa: CASSASRGISTEAFF
j_gene: TRBJ1-1
v_gene: TRBV10-2
d_gene: TRBD1
abundance: NA

CDR3nt: TGTGCCAGCAGTCTCGGTACATCAGGGGAAAAACTGTTTTTT
CDR3aa: CASSLGTSGEKLFF
j_gene: TRBJ1-4
v_gene: TRBV2
d_gene: NA
abundance: NA

CDR3nt: TGTGCCAGCAGCGTAGAAGGGAGGAGCAATCAGCCCCAGCATTTT
CDR3aa: CASSVEGRSNQPQHF
j_gene: TRBJ1-5
v_gene: TRBV9
d_gene: NA
abundance: NA

CDR3nt: TGTGCCAGCAGCGGACCGGGAGCAAACACTGAAGCTTTCTTT
CDR3aa: CASSGPGANTEAFF
j_gene: TRBJ1-1
v_gene: TRBV9
d_gene: NA
abundance: NA

CDR3nt: TGTGCCAGCAGTGAATATAGCTCACCCCTCCACTTT
CDR3aa: CASSEYSSPLHF
j_gene: TRBJ1-6
v_gene: TRBV25-1
d_gene: NA
abundance: NA

CDR3nt: TGTGCCAGCAGAGGCATTAAGGACCGAAGCTATGGCTACACCTTC
CDR3aa: CASRGIKDRSYGYTF
j_gene: TRBJ1-2
v_gene: TRBV25-1
d_gene: NA
abundance: NA

CDR3nt: TGTGCCAGCAGTGAAGGACAGGGTAACAATGAGCAGTTCTTC
CDR3aa: CASSEGQGNNEQFF
j_gene: TRBJ2-1
v_gene: TRBV6-4
d_gene: TRBD1
abundance: NA

CDR3nt: TGCGCCAGCAGCTTGGGAGAAATCTCCTACAATGAGCAGTTCTTC
CDR3aa: CASSLGEISYNEQFF
j_gene: TRBJ2-1
v_gene: TRBV5-1
d_gene: NA
abundance: NA

CDR3nt: TGCGCCAGCAGCTTGGAGCCGCAGGGTAGTAACGATGAGCAGTTCTTC
CDR3aa: CASSLEPQGSNDEQFF
j_gene: TRBJ2-1
v_gene: TRBV5-1
d_gene: NA
abundance: NA

CDR3nt: TGTGCCAGCAGTTTAACACAGCAAGATACGCAGTATTTT
CDR3aa: CASSLTQQDTQYF
j_gene: TRBJ2-3
v_gene: TRBV28
d_gene: NA
abundance: NA

CDR3nt: TGTGCCAGCAGCCTAAGTCCGGGCATTAGCTCCTACGAGCAGTACTTC
CDR3aa: CASSLSPGISSYEQYF
j_gene: TRBJ2-7
v_gene: TRBV7-6
d_gene: NA
abundance: NA

CDR3nt: TGTGCCAGCAGCCCCTATCCTGACAGGAACTACGAGCAGTACTTC
CDR3aa: CASSPYPDRNYEQYF
j_gene: TRBJ2-7
v_gene: TRBV6-5
d_gene: NA
abundance: NA

CDR3nt: TGTGCCACCAGCAGAGGAGGGACTTCCTTCACTGAAGCTTTCTTT
CDR3aa: CATSRGGTSFTEAFF
j_gene: TRBJ1-1
v_gene: TRBV15
d_gene: NA
abundance: once

CDR3nt: TGCAGCGTTGAAGACCAGGGCGACTCCTACGAGCAGTACTTC
CDR3aa: CSVEDQGDSYEQYF
j_gene: TRBJ2-7
v_gene: TRBV29-1
d_gene: NA
abundance: NA

CDR3nt: TGTGCCAGCCGGACTAGCGGCCTCACCGGGGAGCTGTTTTTT
CDR3aa: CASRTSGLTGELFF
j_gene: TRBJ2-2
v_gene: TRBV6-5
d_gene: TRBD2
abundance: NA

CDR3nt: TGCAGCGTTCGGTCCGGGGAGGGCTACACCTTC
CDR3aa: CSVRSGEGYTF
j_gene: TRBJ1-2
v_gene: TRBV29-1
d_gene: NA
abundance: NA

CDR3nt: TGTGCCATCCGGACAGGCGGTGCCTACGAGCAGTACTTC
CDR3aa: CAIRTGGAYEQYF
j_gene: TRBJ2-7
v_gene: TRBV10-3
d_gene: TRBD1
abundance: few

CDR3nt: TGTGCCAGCAGCTTAGGACTAGCAGTATACGAGCAGTACTTC
CDR3aa: CASSLGLAVYEQYF
j_gene: TRBJ2-7
v_gene: TRBV7-2
d_gene: TRBD2
abundance: NA

CDR3nt: TGCGCCAGCACCTCTAGCGGGGGGTACCAAGAGACCCAGTACTTC
CDR3aa: CASTSSGGYQETQYF
j_gene: TRBJ2-5
v_gene: TRBV5-1
d_gene: TRBD2
abundance: NA

CDR3nt: TGTGCCAGCGGAGAGACTTCCTACGAGCAGTACTTC
CDR3aa: CASGETSYEQYF
j_gene: TRBJ2-7
v_gene: TRBV14
d_gene: NA
abundance: NA

CDR3nt: TGTGCCAGCAGCTCAGGGGCGGCCGGAAACACCATATATTTT
CDR3aa: CASSSGAAGNTIYF
j_gene: TRBJ1-3
v_gene: TRBV9
d_gene: NA
abundance: few

CDR3nt: TGTGCCAGCAGTTTATTGTTGGGGGCGGTGAATGAGCAGTTCTTC
CDR3aa: CASSLLLGAVNEQFF
j_gene: TRBJ2-1
v_gene: TRBV27
d_gene: NA
abundance: NA

CDR3nt: TGTGCCAGCAGCCCCCGGGACAGGGTTAAAGGCTACACCTTC
CDR3aa: CASSPRDRVKGYTF
j_gene: TRBJ1-2
v_gene: TRBV5-4
d_gene: TRBD1
abundance: NA

CDR3nt: TGTGCCAGCCCGCGGGGTCGGGGCACAGATACGCAGTATTTT
CDR3aa: CASPRGRGTDTQYF
j_gene: TRBJ2-3
v_gene: TRBV2
d_gene: NA
abundance: NA

CDR3nt: TGTGCCAGCAGACCTGCGGGGACAGAAATCCCTTCAACTAATGAAAAACTGTTTTTT
CDR3aa: CASRPAGTEIPSTNEKLFF
j_gene: TRBJ1-4
v_gene: TRBV4-2
d_gene: TRBD1
abundance: NA

CDR3nt: TGTGCCAGCAGCTTAGGGGCAGGAGACACCGGGGAGCTGTTTTTT
CDR3aa: CASSLGAGDTGELFF
j_gene: TRBJ2-2
v_gene: TRBV5-4
d_gene: NA
abundance: NA

CDR3nt: TGTGCCAGCAGTTTCCAAGGGGGGGATGGAGCTTTCTTT
CDR3aa: CASSFQGGDGAFF
j_gene: TRBJ1-1
v_gene: TRBV27
d_gene: NA
abundance: few

CDR3nt: TGTGCCAGCGCCTCCCGGGGGGGGGCTGGCTACACCTTC
CDR3aa: CASASRGGAGYTF
j_gene: TRBJ1-2
v_gene: TRBV6-1
d_gene: NA
abundance: NA

CDR3nt: TGCGCCAGCAGCCAAGATGGGGTCAGGGGCTACACCTTC
CDR3aa: CASSQDGVRGYTF
j_gene: TRBJ1-2
v_gene: TRBV4-1
d_gene: NA
abundance: NA

CDR3nt: TGTGCCAGCAGTGAAGTCGGGCAGGGTCTTTACGAGCAGTACTTC
CDR3aa: CASSEVGQGLYEQYF
j_gene: TRBJ2-7
v_gene: TRBV6-1
d_gene: NA
abundance: once

CDR3nt: TGTGCCAGCAGCTTATCCCCGACTGGCTACGAGCAGTACTTC
CDR3aa: CASSLSPTGYEQYF
j_gene: TRBJ2-7
v_gene: TRBV7-8
d_gene: NA
abundance: few

CDR3nt: TGTGCCAGCAGTTACTCTAGGGACACTGAAGCTTTCTTT
CDR3aa: CASSYSRDTEAFF
j_gene: TRBJ1-1
v_gene: TRBV6-5
d_gene: NA
abundance: once

CDR3nt: TGCGCCAGCAGCCAAGGGGGGACTAGCGGACCCCGGGGGAATGAGCAGTTCTTC
CDR3aa: CASSQGGTSGPRGNEQFF
j_gene: TRBJ2-1
v_gene: TRBV4-1
d_gene: TRBD2
abundance: NA

CDR3nt: TGTGCTAGTGGTTCCTTTGGGACAGACTATGGCTACACCTTC
CDR3aa: CASGSFGTDYGYTF
j_gene: TRBJ1-2
v_gene: TRBV12-5
d_gene: TRBD1
abundance: once

CDR3nt: TGTGCCAGCGGGACAGGGCCCTACAATGAGCAGTTCTTC
CDR3aa: CASGTGPYNEQFF
j_gene: TRBJ2-1
v_gene: TRBV6-1
d_gene: TRBD1
abundance: NA

CDR3nt: TGTGCCAGCAGTCGTGCGGCCTCCTACGAGCAGTACTTC
CDR3aa: CASSRAASYEQYF
j_gene: TRBJ2-7
v_gene: TRBV28
d_gene: NA
abundance: NA

CDR3nt: TGTGCCAGCAGTGGGGCTTGGGATACAGATACGCAGTATTTT
CDR3aa: CASSGAWDTDTQYF
j_gene: TRBJ2-3
v_gene: TRBV2
d_gene: NA
abundance: NA

CDR3nt: TGTGCCAGTAGTACACAACAGGGGGCCTATGGCTACACCTTC
CDR3aa: CASSTQQGAYGYTF
j_gene: TRBJ1-2
v_gene: TRBV19
d_gene: TRBD1
abundance: NA

CDR3nt: TGTGCCTGGAGTCAAGCTTCAGGGAATCAGCCCCAGCATTTT
CDR3aa: CAWSQASGNQPQHF
j_gene: TRBJ1-5
v_gene: TRBV30
d_gene: NA
abundance: few

CDR3nt: TGTGCCTGGGGAAAGGGACAGGGGAACAATGAGCAGTTCTTC
CDR3aa: CAWGKGQGNNEQFF
j_gene: TRBJ2-1
v_gene: TRBV30
d_gene: TRBD1
abundance: few

CDR3nt: TGTGCCAGCAGTGACTCCTTCGGACCGGTCGATGAGCAGTTCTTC
CDR3aa: CASSDSFGPVDEQFF
j_gene: TRBJ2-1
v_gene: TRBV6-1
d_gene: NA
abundance: NA

CDR3nt: TGTGCCAGCAGCCTCGGGACCGCTAGCACAGATACGCAGTATTTT
CDR3aa: CASSLGTASTDTQYF
j_gene: TRBJ2-3
v_gene: TRBV2
d_gene: NA
abundance: NA

CDR3nt: TGTGCCAGTACTACCGCGGCCTCGGGATATGGCTACACCTTC
CDR3aa: CASTTAASGYGYTF
j_gene: TRBJ1-2
v_gene: TRBV19
d_gene: NA
abundance: NA

CDR3nt: TGTGCCAGCAGCCGGAATCAGAGGGTAAATTCACCCCTCCACTTT
CDR3aa: CASSRNQRVNSPLHF
j_gene: TRBJ1-6
v_gene: TRBV14
d_gene: NA
abundance: NA